Each of the 6 T cell receptor beta chains below was sequenced from the same sample in a study of CD8+ T cells in alopecia areata. Following RNA extraction, reverse transcription yielded cDNA that acted as the sequencing template. Sequenced by immunoSEQ multiplex PCR; TCRdb stores in-frame clones only, minus some. The table has some 180,000 clones, roughly 65% seen once. Sequencing used CD4+ T cells sorted from blood, obtained at week 0. Receptors were obtained from a human donor with alopecia areata.

This chain links TRBV2 with TRBJ1-6; D is possibly TRBD1 (5 bases). The length of the CDR3 is 12 residues. Germline CDR1 and CDR2: SNHLY and FYNNEI. The V and J ends lost 3 bases and 14 bases respectively, with 11 bases between them. As DNA, the CDR3 is TGTGCCAGCAGTGACGATGGGGGATCCCTCCACTTT. Translating gives CASSDDGGSLHF.

This sequence joins TRBV6-1 and TRBJ2-7; D not certain. The germline V gene has CDR1 MNHNS and CDR2 SASEGT. This CDR3 region has 13 residues. V lost 7 bases and J 7 bases, leaving 17 bases between the germline ends. The CDR3 nucleotides are TGTGCCAGCATTCATCCGGACCCAAGGGAGCAGTACTTC. It is translated as CASIHPDPREQYF.

This clone came up a few times. This chain uses TRBV29-1 with TRBJ1-1; D gene ambiguous. The CDR3 contains 12 residues. Germline V CDR1 and CDR2: SQVTM, ANQGSEA. Trimming took off 8 bases at V and 5 bases at J, with 15 bases between the two ends. The CDR3 spells CSSVGEKTEAFF. CDR3 nucleotides: TGCAGCTCCGTCGGGGAGAAAACTGAAGCTTTCTTT.

The CDR3 DNA reads as TGTGCCAGCAGCTCCACGACAGGGTACAATTCACCCCTCCACTTT. The encoded protein is CASSSTTGYNSPLHF. J is TRBJ1-6 and V is TRBV7-6, with 7 bases fitting TRBD1. Germline V gene data show CDR1 as SGHVS and CDR2 as FNYEAQ. This CDR3 is built from 15 residues. The V and J ends lost 4 bases and 7 bases, in that order; junction bases with no gene match: 7.

The chain links TRBV7-2 to TRBJ1-6, with 10 bases identical to TRBD1. The trim removed 6 bases at V and 10 bases at J, leaving 12 bases unmatched. The CDR3 totals 16 residues. Germline CDR1 is SGHTA and CDR2 is FQGNSA. The CDR3 region has the DNA TGTGCCAGCAGTTTCGGACAGGGGGGAGTAAACTCACCCCTCCACTTT. Amino acids: CASSFGQGGVNSPLHF.

The chain links TRBV5-1 to TRBJ1-2, with D hard to call. The length of the CDR3 is 14 residues. The V gene's germline CDR1 is SGHRS and CDR2 YFSETQ. Trimming took off 0 bases at V and 1 base at J, with 7 bases between the two ends. DNA of the CDR3: TGCGCCAGCAGCTTGGACGGGAATAACTATGGCTACACCTTC. Residues: CASSLDGNNYGYTF.